The 18 T cell receptor beta chains presented below share a single source sample, sequenced in a study of cytomegalovirus exposure and HLA in healthy donors. The PCR made use of 60 Vbeta and 13 Jbeta primers. Assay: immunoSEQ multiplex PCR; the TCRdb copy retains only in-frame clones and omits some. The repertoire consists of about 140,000 clones, with around 85% occurring once and the leading ten covering less than 3.5%. The sample was PBMCs. Receptors originate from a woman aged 25 to 39 in good health and CMV-seronegative.

The chain combines TRBV7-9 with TRBJ2-1, with TRBD1 as a possible D gene (5 bases). Trimming removed 5 bases from V and 0 bases from J, with 11 bases in between. Per germline, CDR1 SEHNR and CDR2 FQNEAQ (reference sequence). The CDR3 length is 15 residues. As DNA, the CDR3 is TGTGCCAGCAGCCCTGGGGCAGGCTCCTACAATGAGCAGTTCTTC. Protein sequence: CASSPGAGSYNEQFF.

The gene calls are TRBV7-2 and TRBJ2-4; TRBD2 matches 7 bases. The CDR3 extends over 16 amino acids. CDR1 is SGHTA and CDR2 is FQGNSA in the germline V gene. With V trimmed by 0 bases and J by 1 base, 3 bases remained unmatched. Here the CDR3 DNA reads TGTGCCAGCAGCTTAGCGGGAGGGTGGGCCAAAAACATTCAGTACTTC. Translation gives CASSLAGGWAKNIQYF.

The rearrangement uses TRBV4-1 and TRBJ2-3, with 9 bases aligning to TRBD1. The CDR3 runs 19 residues. V shed 2 bases and J 1 base; nucleotides not matched to a gene: 13. Germline V CDR1 and CDR2: MGHRA, YSYEKL. CDR3 loop: CASSQRLLGQGFRTDTQYF. CDR3 sequence (DNA): TGCGCCAGCAGCCAAAGACTATTGGGACAGGGCTTTCGCACAGATACGCAGTATTTT.

The chain is built from TRBV18 and TRBJ1-1, with D perhaps TRBD1 (5 bases). This CDR3 has 16 residues. CDR1 is KGHSH and CDR2 is LQKENI in the germline V gene. V was shortened by 2 bases and J by 0 bases, with 13 bases between the two germline ends. CDR3 loop: CASSPSGGVMNTEAFF. CDR3 bases: TGTGCCAGCTCACCATCGGGGGGAGTAATGAACACTGAAGCTTTCTTT.

The chain's CDR3 is CASSDTTSGVLSYEQFF. In nucleotides, the CDR3 is TGTGCCAGCAGTGATACGACTAGCGGGGTGTTGTCTTATGAGCAGTTCTTC. This rearrangement joins TRBV25-1 to TRBJ2-1; TRBD2 matches at 11 bases. Trimming at V came to 3 bases and at J to 8 bases, leaving 12 bases not matched to a gene. This CDR3 region has 17 residues. Germline CDR1 MGHDK, CDR2 SYGVNS.

This clone showed up just a few times. CDR3 region: CASSLSAWRAGGRYNEQFF. DNA of the CDR3: TGTGCCAGCAGCTTGTCTGCTTGGAGGGCGGGAGGTCGGTACAATGAGCAGTTCTTC. The gene calls are TRBV5-6 and TRBJ2-1; 8 positions agree with TRBD2. The CDR3 spans 19 residues. The junction had 16 bases not matched to a gene; V was cut back by 1 base and J by 4 bases. Germline V gene lookup returns CDR1 SGHDT and CDR2 YYEEEE.

The CDR3 loop is CASSTLAHNRADTQYF. The CDR3 coding sequence is TGTGCCAGTAGTACTTTGGCCCATAACAGGGCAGATACGCAGTATTTT. The chain carries TRBV19 and TRBJ2-3; tentative D call: TRBD1 (6 bases). The CDR3 runs to 16 residues. V was trimmed by 4 bases and J by 4 bases, leaving 18 bases between them. Per the germline V gene, CDR1 is LNHDA and CDR2 is SQIVND (reference sequence).

CDR3 coding DNA: TGTGCCAGCAGGGGGGGCGTAGCGGGAGGTCAAACCAGCTCCTACAATGAGCAGTTCTTC. Protein: CASRGGVAGGQTSSYNEQFF. This sequence joins TRBV2 and TRBJ2-1, with TRBD2 matching over 10 bases. Germline values: CDR1 SNHLY, CDR2 FYNNEI. V trimming: 6 bases; J trimming: 0 bases; junction bases outside the gene matches: 17. The CDR3 runs to 20 residues. Looking up the rest from reference TRBV2 and TRBJ2-1 gives the full variable domain: EPEVTQTPSHQVTQMGQEVILRCVPISNHLYFYWYRQILGQKVEFLVSFYNNEISEKSEIFDDQFSVERPDGSNFTLKIRSTKLEDSAMYFCASRGGVAGGQTSSYNEQFFGPGTRLTVL.

The chain has TRBV19 and TRBJ1-5; perhaps TRBD1 as D (6 bases). V was shortened by 3 bases and J by 3 bases, with 18 bases between the two germline ends. The CDR3 runs 17 residues. Looked up from germline, CDR1 is LNHDA and CDR2 is SQIVND (reference sequence). CDR3 loop: CASSILGAQSANQPQHF. Written as DNA, the CDR3 is TGTGCCAGTAGTATCTTGGGGGCCCAATCTGCCAATCAGCCCCAGCATTTT.

The sample holds a few counts of this clone. V is TRBV10-3 and J is TRBJ1-1, with D possibly TRBD1 on 6 matching bases. In germline, CDR1 is ENHRY, CDR2 SYGVKD. V was clipped by 4 bases and J by 7 bases, with 10 bases between them. The CDR3 runs to 12 residues. Written as DNA, the CDR3 is TGTGCCATCAGTGTACAACAGGGTGAAGCTTTCTTT. This sequence encodes CAISVQQGEAFF.

The V gene is TRBV7-8, the J gene TRBJ2-2; 7 nucleotides match TRBD1. Trimming took 3 bases from V and 8 from J; bases not matched to a gene: 3. CDR3 length: 13 amino acids. Germline V lookup: CDR1 SGHVS, CDR2 FQNEAQ. The CDR3 DNA reads as TGTGCCAGCAGCTTGGCAGGGGGAGGGGAGCTGTTTTTT. As protein: CASSLAGGGELFF.

J is TRBJ2-7 and V is TRBV7-6; TRBD2 aligns across 11 bases. The CDR3 sequence is 17 residues long. J gave up 2 bases and V 4 bases, and 10 bases lay outside the gene matches. Germline V gene lookup returns CDR1 SGHVS and CDR2 FNYEAQ. The CDR3 region has the DNA TGTGCCAGCAGCTATTCTAGCGGGGGGCGAGCAACCTACGAGCAGTACTTC. Amino acid sequence: CASSYSSGGRATYEQYF.

This chain connects TRBV4-1 to TRBJ1-1; D is unresolved. Germline values: CDR1 MGHRA, CDR2 YSYEKL. The CDR3 is 15 amino acids. The V gene lost 1 base and the J gene lost 0 bases, with 9 bases spanning the gap. This chain's CDR3 is CASSQAREMNTEAFF. The CDR3 nucleotides are TGCGCCAGCAGCCAAGCCCGGGAGATGAACACTGAAGCTTTCTTT.

The rearrangement uses TRBV7-9 and TRBJ2-6; 9 bases fit TRBD1. The CDR3 totals 18 residues. Trimming took 5 bases from V and 1 from J; bases not matched to a gene: 9. Germline V gives CDR1 SEHNR, CDR2 FQNEAQ (reference sequence). CDR3 nucleotide sequence: TGTGCCAGCAGCGCAGGATCCGGGACAGGGTCTGGGGCCAACGTCCTGACTTTC. Protein sequence: CASSAGSGTGSGANVLTF.

J is TRBJ2-7 and V is TRBV7-9; 12 bases map to TRBD2. The ends lost 5 bases at V and 2 bases at J; junction bases unmatched: 7. Germline CDR1 reads SEHNR; CDR2 reads FQNEAQ (reference sequence). The CDR3 loop spans 16 amino acids. The CDR3 protein is CASSPQGLAGTYEQYF. The CDR3 bases are TGTGCCAGCAGCCCCCAAGGACTAGCGGGAACCTACGAGCAGTACTTC. The whole variable domain, filled in from reference TRBV7-9 and TRBJ2-7, reads DTGVSQNPRHKITKRGQNVTFRCDPISEHNRLYWYRQTLGQGPEFLTYFQNEAQLEKSRLLSDRFSAERPKGSFSTLEIQRTEQGDSAMYLCASSPQGLAGTYEQYFGPGTRLTVT.

The chain is built from TRBV9 and TRBJ2-7; 11 bases align to TRBD2. The trim removed 2 bases at V and 2 bases at J, leaving 0 bases unmatched. Germline values: CDR1 SGDLS, CDR2 YYNGEE. This CDR3 has 14 residues. The CDR3 is CASSVGLAAYEQYF. The CDR3 region has the DNA TGTGCCAGCAGCGTGGGACTAGCGGCCTACGAGCAGTACTTC.

The table lists this clone with a few counts. V gene TRBV6-5 combines with J gene TRBJ2-7; a possible D gene is TRBD2 (6 bases). V lost 6 bases and J lost 5, with 14 bases in between. The germline gives CDR1 MNHEY, CDR2 SVGAGI. CDR3 length: 13 residues. CDR3 coding DNA: TGTGCCAGCAGCCGCGGGACTCGGGACGAGCAGTACTTC. This gives the protein CASSRGTRDEQYF.

The chain employs TRBV18 and TRBJ2-7, with a possible D match to TRBD2 (6 bases). CDR1 and CDR2 from the germline V gene are KGHSH and LQKENI. This CDR3 comprises 15 residues. V dropped 0 bases and J dropped 2 bases, with 11 bases sitting between them. The CDR3 DNA reads TGTGCCAGCTCACCACCGGGACTGCTAACCTACGAGCAGTACTTC. This encodes CASSPPGLLTYEQYF.